The clone carrying this TCR beta chain was picked up a small number of times. Its antigen is as yet unknown. Germline trimming cut 0 bases from V and 6 bases from J; bases unmatched to any gene: 7. The germline CDR1 and CDR2 sequences are LGHNA and YSLEER. The length of the CDR3 is 16 residues. This specimen comes from a study of T cell responses to AZD1222 COVID-19 vaccine. Study-level findings and limits: Among those given AZD1222, only six were seropositive at baseline.

Sequenced by immunoSEQ multiplex PCR; TCRdb stores in-frame clones only, minus some. In the table there are some 140,000 clones, approximately 95% of which are singletons. The genes are TRBV4-3 and TRBJ2-2, with 7 bases identical to TRBD1. The material was peripheral blood, obtained 28 days after the second AZD1222 dose. The TCR originated in an adult who received the AZD1222 COVID-19 vaccine. For the CDR3, the DNA is TGCGCCAGCAGCCAAGATGGCCACAGGGGACCCGGGGAGCTGTTTTTT. Translating it yields CASSQDGHRGPGELFF.